This paragraph reports one T cell receptor (beta chain). Its antigen remains unidentified. This table comes from immunoSEQ multiplex PCR, and its TCRdb copy is limited to in-frame clones, with some not included. There are roughly 400,000 clones in the sample; approximately 90% occur only once, and less than 2% lies in the top ten. This CDR3 spans 18 amino acids. V shed 0 bases and J shed 4 bases, with 20 bases lying between them. The germline V gene encodes CDR1 SGDLS and CDR2 YYNGEE. This entry comes from a study of Ad26.COV2.S vaccination and SARS-CoV-2 variants. Study results and caveats: Placebo recipients showed lower spike-specific TCR breadth than vaccinees. Possibly, TCR breadth and depth analyses underestimated total T cell responses.

Treatment in this sample: roughly 20 received Ad26.COV2.S at low or high dose, single or two shots; several received placebo; per-sample allocation not given. Vaccine and placebo recipients were sampled on day 63 after the first injection. The material was peripheral blood, obtained in a trial of Ad26.COV2.S vaccine versus placebo. The chain links TRBV9 to TRBJ1-5; maybe TRBD1 (5 bases). This receptor was taken from a person between 18 and 65 years old who received the Ad26.COV2.S COVID-19 vaccine or a placebo. Here the CDR3 reads CASSVDGDRGEWNQPQHF. In nucleotides, the CDR3 is TGTGCCAGCAGCGTAGATGGGGATCGGGGGGAGTGGAATCAGCCCCAGCATTTT.